This TCR beta chain was found in a study of shared clonotypes between healthy human individuals. For the study at large: Plates per donor: three CD4 naive, three CD4 memory, two CD8 naive, one CD8 memory.

Study findings and constraints: The researchers took only blood, and tissue repertoires probably look different. In contrast to clonotypes shared by all four donors, non-shared clonotypes had lower generation probabilities.

Naive CD8 cells lacked CD45RO, underwent positive selection for CCR7 and left out terminally differentiated effector memory CD45RA+ cells. There were only Caucasian adults among the donors, and all lived in Nashville, Tennessee. This CDR3 spans 16 amino acids. Per the germline V gene, CDR1 is MNHEY and CDR2 is SMNVEV (reference sequence). Trimming pared 4 bases from V and 4 bases from J, leaving 16 bases between. The protocol was immunoSEQ multiplex PCR, while the TCRdb copy is restricted to in-frame clones and leaves out a portion. The sample consists of around 1.9 million clones, 90% to 95% of them appearing once. As concerns this clone: Its antigen is not known.

The sequence derives from a man in his late teens or twenties in good health. Some clones in this sample may be carry-over from other donors' samples. The V and J genes are TRBV27 and TRBJ2-2; perhaps TRBD1 as D (5 bases). Sequenced input: naive CD8+ T cells from PBMCs. The CDR3 region has the DNA TGTGCCAGCAGTTCCTACCAGGGATCCATCACCGGGGAGCTGTTTTTT. It codes for CASSSYQGSITGELFF.